The 12 T cell receptor beta chains reported below all come from one sample, sequenced in a study of T-cell memory formation after mild COVID-19. Each CDR3 protein is one row after TCRdb ran MiXCR on the 5' RACE reads. The sample has roughly 200,000 distinct CDR3 sequences, roughly 16% seen once. The sample comprised PBMCs or a T cell subset sorted from them (not recorded which). The source is an adult woman who had mild COVID-19 (a few samples of this study predate the infection). Cell type and time point are not known.

This clonotype was recorded many times. The gene calls are TRBV7-2 and TRBJ2-1; D perhaps matches TRBD1 (5 bases). Deletions cut 0 bases from V and 10 bases from J, with 13 bases between. CDR3 size: 14 residues. Per germline, CDR1 SGHTA and CDR2 FQGNSA. The CDR3 here is CASSLARVGSEQFF. The CDR3 DNA sequence: TGTGCCAGCAGCTTAGCCAGGGTCGGGTCGGAGCAGTTCTTC.

This clonotype came up a few times. The chain has TRBV7-6 and TRBJ2-3; D uncertain. CDR3 size: 12 residues. Germline CDR1 reads SGHVS; CDR2 reads FNYEAQ. V dropped 0 bases and J dropped 4 bases, with 2 bases sitting between them. CDR3 loop: CASSLAPDTQYF. The DNA of the CDR3 is TGTGCCAGCAGCTTAGCTCCAGATACGCAGTATTTT.

The rearrangement uses TRBV19 and TRBJ2-6, with D tentatively TRBD1 (6 bases). Germline V gene lookup returns CDR1 LNHDA and CDR2 SQIVND (reference sequence). The V end lost 6 bases, the J end lost 2 bases, and 11 bases lay between the germline ends. The CDR3 sequence is 15 residues long. CDR3 nucleotide sequence: TGTGCCAGTAGGCTCCAGGGGACTGGGGCCAACGTCCTGACTTTC. It is translated as CASRLQGTGANVLTF.

This clonotype was counted between two and nine times. The V and J genes are TRBV24-1 and TRBJ2-3, with 10 bases that match TRBD2. Germline CDR1 KGHDR, CDR2 SFDVKD. V dropped 3 bases and J dropped 5; count of bases not matched to a gene: 13. The CDR3 consists of 18 residues. DNA for the CDR3: TGTGCCACCAGTGATGCTCCAGGTAGCGGGGGGCCTGTAGATACGCAGTATTTT. Amino acid sequence: CATSDAPGSGGPVDTQYF.

The CDR3 nucleotides read TGTGCCACCTCCGAGGGGCACCTAAGGAGCTCCTACAATGAGCAGTTCTTC. Its protein is CATSEGHLRSSYNEQFF. The chain links TRBV24-1 to TRBJ2-1; D possibly matches TRBD1 or TRBD2 (5 bases each). Per germline, CDR1 KGHDR and CDR2 SFDVKD. Trimming removed 9 bases from V and 0 bases from J, with 20 bases in between. The length of the CDR3 is 17 residues.

This clonotype occurred a few times. This CDR3 reads CASSSPRYGYTF. The CDR3 nucleotides are TGTGCCAGCAGCTCGCCCCGCTATGGCTACACCTTC. The chain is built from TRBV11-2 and TRBJ1-2, with D unresolved. V was pared by 4 bases and J by 4 bases, with 7 bases between. The CDR3 length is 12 residues. CDR1 and CDR2 from the germline V gene are SGHAT and FQNNGV.

V usage is TRBV12-3 or TRBV12-4 and J usage is TRBJ2-7; 7 bases are a match to TRBD2. The CDR3 is made up of 16 amino acids. Trimming took 6 bases from V and 6 from J; bases not matched to a gene: 17. The CDR3 protein is CASRSRGGAYASEQYF. The CDR3 DNA is TGTGCCAGCAGATCGCGGGGAGGGGCATACGCAAGCGAGCAGTACTTC.

J is TRBJ2-3 and V is TRBV12-3 or TRBV12-4; D unclear. The V gene lost 9 bases and the J gene lost 3 bases, with 13 bases spanning the gap. The CDR3 runs 13 residues. CDR3: CASAGRSTDTQYF. The DNA of the CDR3 is TGTGCCAGTGCCGGCCGCTCAACAGATACGCAGTATTTT.

The J gene is TRBJ2-6, the V gene TRBV3-1; maybe TRBD1 (5 bases). The CDR3 totals 20 residues. CDR1 is LGHDT and CDR2 is YNNKEL in the germline V gene (reference sequence). The V end lost 0 bases, the J end lost 0 bases, and 18 bases lay between the germline ends. The CDR3 loop is CASSQDLGRESFSGANVLTF. DNA for the CDR3: TGTGCCAGCAGCCAAGATTTGGGGCGAGAGAGCTTCTCTGGGGCCAACGTCCTGACTTTC. Full variable domain (missing parts from reference TRBV3-1 and TRBJ2-6): DTAVSQTPKYLVTQMGNDKSIKCEQNLGHDTMYWYKQDSKKFLKIMFSYNNKELIINETVPNRFSPKSPDKAHLNLHINSLELGDSAVYFCASSQDLGRESFSGANVLTFGAGSRLTVL.

There are a few counts of this clonotype. V and J are TRBV6-1 and TRBJ1-4; D is perhaps TRBD1 (6 bases). CDR1 MNHNS and CDR2 SASEGT come from the germline V gene. The CDR3 contains 14 residues. V was trimmed by 10 bases and J by 1 base, leaving 13 bases between them. This CDR3 reads CATRDILTNEKLFF. The CDR3 nucleotides read TGTGCCACCCGGGACATTTTAACTAATGAAAAACTGTTTTTT.

This clonotype was counted a few times. The chain couples TRBV12-3 or TRBV12-4 to TRBJ2-7; no clear D. The CDR3 runs to 13 residues. Trimming left V 8 bases short and J 4 bases short, with 15 bases between. The CDR3 region is CASGGVLGYEQYF. The CDR3 region has the DNA TGTGCCAGCGGTGGAGTTCTAGGGTACGAGCAGTACTTC.

This clonotype was seen only a few times. The rearrangement links TRBV7-2 to TRBJ2-7, with D perhaps TRBD2 (5 bases). This CDR3 region has 16 residues. Deletions cut 5 bases from V and 3 bases from J, with 20 bases between. Germline V gene data show CDR1 as SGHTA and CDR2 as FQGNSA. The CDR3, as DNA: TGTGCCAGCAGCCCTATGGAGGCCCGACTTCGCTACGAGCAGTACTTC. It translates to CASSPMEARLRYEQYF. The whole variable domain, remainder taken from reference TRBV7-2 and TRBJ2-7, is GAGVSQSPSNKVTEKGKDVELRCDPISGHTALYWYRQSLGQGLEFLIYFQGNSAPDKSGLPSDRFSAERTGGSVSTLTIQRTQQEDSAVYLCASSPMEARLRYEQYFGPGTRLTVT.